These 8 T cell receptor beta chains were all obtained from the same sample, sequenced in a study of beta chain features in type 1 diabetes. All of the isolated RNA was reverse transcribed, so expressed TCRB transcripts were sequenced. Sequencing was performed with immunoSEQ multiplex PCR; in TCRdb, only in-frame clones are kept and a portion is missing. The sample lists roughly 130,000 clones; 9.2% were seen once. The sequenced material came from central memory CD4+ T cells from blood. The receptors derive from a man younger than 35 in good health.

This clone turned up a few times. The V and J genes are TRBV30 and TRBJ2-5, with 10 bases aligning to TRBD1. The CDR3 covers 14 residues. CDR1 and CDR2 (germline): GTSNPN, SVGIG (reference sequence). Trimming cost V 4 bases and J 5 bases; bases outside gene matches: 7. Written as DNA, the CDR3 is TGTGCCTGGATAGACAGGGGGCGCGGGGAGACCCAGTACTTC. As protein: CAWIDRGRGETQYF.

V is TRBV7-2 and J is TRBJ1-2; D uncertain. The CDR3 has 15 residues. Trimming pared 2 bases from V and 5 bases from J, leaving 15 bases between. Germline V gene sequence: CDR1 SGHTA, CDR2 FQGNSA. The CDR3: CASSLHATVGYGYTF. CDR3 DNA: TGTGCCAGCAGCTTACACGCAACAGTGGGTTATGGCTACACCTTC.

The V and J genes are TRBV9 and TRBJ2-3, with no clear D. V was trimmed by 0 bases and J by 2 bases, leaving 13 bases between them. The germline V gene has CDR1 SGDLS and CDR2 YYNGEE. This CDR3 region has 16 residues. This chain's CDR3 is CASSVVESDSTDTQYF. The CDR3, as DNA: TGTGCCAGCAGCGTAGTAGAAAGCGACTCCACAGATACGCAGTATTTT.

This clone was seen at least ten times. The chain joins TRBV30 to TRBJ2-3; no clear D gene. Trimming shortened V by 2 bases and J by 3 bases, and 6 bases separated the two germline ends. CDR3 length: 12 amino acids. From germline, CDR1 is GTSNPN and CDR2 SVGIG (reference sequence). The CDR3 sequence is CAWSFITDTQYF. In DNA, the CDR3 is TGTGCCTGGAGTTTCATTACAGATACGCAGTATTTT.

The V call is TRBV6-5, the J call TRBJ2-1, with 8 bases fitting TRBD1. Per the germline V gene, CDR1 is MNHEY and CDR2 is SVGAGI. Trimming cost V 4 bases and J 0 bases; bases outside gene matches: 2. The length of the CDR3 is 15 residues. The CDR3 nucleotides read TGTGCCAGCAGTTTAACAGGGGGCTCCTACAATGAGCAGTTCTTC. It translates to CASSLTGGSYNEQFF.

This clone was detected only a few times. The chain links TRBV11-2 to TRBJ2-3; TRBD2 matches at 9 bases. The CDR3 has 15 amino acids. Germline CDR1 is SGHAT and CDR2 is FQNNGV. The junction had 4 bases not matched to a gene; V was cut back by 2 bases and J by 4 bases. The CDR3 sequence: CASSLRTSESDTQYF. CDR3 DNA sequence: TGTGCCAGCAGCTTACGGACTAGCGAGTCAGATACGCAGTATTTT.

This clone has just a few counts. The chain combines TRBV6-5 with TRBJ1-4, with unresolved D. The V end was cut by 0 bases, the J end by 8 bases, with 7 bases between. Germline V gives CDR1 MNHEY, CDR2 SVGAGI. The CDR3 has 13 residues. The CDR3: CASSYSGQEKLFF. CDR3 nucleotides: TGTGCCAGCAGTTACTCTGGGCAGGAAAAACTGTTTTTT.

A few counts support this clone. The rearrangement links TRBV2 to TRBJ1-2; 10 nucleotides agree with TRBD1. V was pared by 7 bases and J by 7 bases, with 12 bases of the junction left unmatched. Germline V gene lookup returns CDR1 SNHLY and CDR2 FYNNEI. The CDR3 has 15 residues. The CDR3 protein is CASTRTGGIDRGYTF. CDR3 bases: TGTGCCAGCACTCGGACAGGGGGAATTGATCGTGGCTACACCTTC.